Presented here are 11 T cell receptor beta chains from one specimen sequenced in a study of blood T cells in healthy people across ages. The use of a sample-barcoded 5' primer and a J-beta primer mix characterized a second PCR of about 7 to 12 cycles. TCRdb itself ran the 5' RACE reads through MiXCR, one entry per CDR3 protein. The table includes around 1.5 million distinct CDR3 sequences, 42% detected once. The sample was blood. The receptors stem from a woman under 30 in good health.

The CDR3 coding sequence is TGCGCCAGCAGCTTTGCAAGCGTCTCCTACGAGCAGTACTTC. Residues: CASSFASVSYEQYF. J is TRBJ2-7 and V is TRBV5-1, with no clear D. The CDR3 has 14 residues. Germline loops: CDR1 SGHRS, CDR2 YFSETQ. The V end was cut by 2 bases, the J end by 0 bases, with 9 bases between.

V is TRBV6-5 and J is TRBJ1-5; 7 bases are a match to TRBD1. CDR1 is MNHEY and CDR2 is SVGAGI in the germline V gene. The CDR3 spans 13 residues. The V and J ends lost 4 bases and 13 bases, in that order; junction bases with no gene match: 10. CDR3 protein: CASSSGGRTPQHF. The CDR3 bases are TGTGCCAGCAGTTCAGGGGGAAGAACCCCTCAGCATTTT.

This clonotype was found a few times. This chain links TRBV4-2 with TRBJ2-5, with 13 positions matching TRBD2. CDR3 length: 14 amino acids. V lost 8 bases to trimming and J lost 5 bases; unmatched junction nucleotides: 5. Per germline, CDR1 LGHNA and CDR2 YNFKEQ. Written as DNA, the CDR3 is TGTGCCAGCCGGGGGGGACTAGCGGGGGAGACCCAGTACTTC. This encodes CASRGGLAGETQYF.

The sample holds many counts of this clonotype. The V call is TRBV20-1, the J call TRBJ1-6; D ambiguous. Looked up from germline, CDR1 is DFQATT and CDR2 is SNEGSKA (reference sequence). The CDR3 consists of 13 residues. Trimming removed 8 bases from V and 5 bases from J, with 13 bases in between. The CDR3 DNA is TGCAGTCCCGACACTGCCGATAATTCACCCCTCCACTTT. Protein sequence: CSPDTADNSPLHF.

This clonotype was seen only once. The chain uses TRBV12-3 or TRBV12-4 and TRBJ1-4; 12 bases fit TRBD1. The CDR3 covers 16 residues. After removal of 5 bases from V and 8 bases from J, the junction contained 9 bases not matched to a gene. The CDR3 nucleotides read TGTGCCAGCAGTCCCTCCCCCGGGACAGGGGGCGAAAAACTGTTTTTT. Translating gives CASSPSPGTGGEKLFF.

J is TRBJ2-3 and V is TRBV5-1; 8 bases line up with TRBD2. CDR3 length equals 15 residues. V was clipped by 2 bases and J by 3 bases; unmatched bases: 5. Germline CDR1 SGHRS, CDR2 YFSETQ. CDR3 sequence reads: CASSFVSGSTDTQYF. The CDR3 DNA follows: TGCGCCAGCAGCTTCGTCAGCGGGAGTACAGATACGCAGTATTTT.

The chain carries TRBV18 and TRBJ1-1, with 7 bases identical to TRBD1. The CDR3 consists of 13 residues. The J segment lost 7 bases and the V segment lost 3 bases, leaving 5 bases of the junction unmatched. Germline V gives CDR1 KGHSH, CDR2 LQKENI. CDR3 bases: TGTGCCAGCTCACCGGACAGGTTAGTTGAAGCTTTCTTT. This translates into CASSPDRLVEAFF. Based on the CDR3 plus reference TRBV18 and TRBJ1-1, the full variable domain is NAGVMQNPRHLVRRRGQEARLRCSPMKGHSHVYWYRQLPEEGLKFMVYLQKENIIDESGMPKERFSAEFPKEGPSILRIQQVVRGDSAAYFCASSPDRLVEAFFGQGTRLTVV.

This chain joins TRBV4-2 and TRBJ2-5; 8 nucleotides align to TRBD1. Germline CDR1 LGHNA, CDR2 YNFKEQ. The CDR3 covers 14 residues. J lost 3 bases, V lost 2 bases, and 2 bases had no gene match. CDR3 residues: CASSQLGQEETQYF. CDR3 coding DNA: TGTGCCAGCAGCCAACTGGGACAGGAAGAGACCCAGTACTTC.

This sequence joins TRBV7-3 and TRBJ2-7; D is unclear. The germline V and J ends were trimmed by 2 bases and 5 bases, with 7 bases remaining between them. In germline, CDR1 is SGHTA, CDR2 FQGTGA. The CDR3 covers 12 residues. The CDR3 coding sequence is TGTGCCAGCAGCTTACATGGCGACGAGCAGTACTTC. As protein: CASSLHGDEQYF.

The chain uses TRBV14 and TRBJ2-1, with D unclear. Trimming took 3 bases from V and 0 from J, leaving 12 bases between them. The V gene's germline CDR1 is SGHDN and CDR2 FVKESK. The CDR3 contains 16 residues. The CDR3 DNA follows: TGTGCCAGCAGCCAGGGCCTGCTGAGCTCCTACAATGAGCAGTTCTTC. This gives the protein CASSQGLLSSYNEQFF.

This clonotype has just a few counts. The V gene is TRBV5-1, the J gene TRBJ2-3; maybe TRBD1 (5 bases). Germline V gives CDR1 SGHRS, CDR2 YFSETQ. The V gene lost 2 bases and the J gene lost 3 bases, with 10 bases spanning the gap. There are 14 residues in the CDR3. CDR3 nucleotide sequence: TGCGCCAGCAGCTTACAGGAATCGACAGATACGCAGTATTTT. Encoded protein: CASSLQESTDTQYF.